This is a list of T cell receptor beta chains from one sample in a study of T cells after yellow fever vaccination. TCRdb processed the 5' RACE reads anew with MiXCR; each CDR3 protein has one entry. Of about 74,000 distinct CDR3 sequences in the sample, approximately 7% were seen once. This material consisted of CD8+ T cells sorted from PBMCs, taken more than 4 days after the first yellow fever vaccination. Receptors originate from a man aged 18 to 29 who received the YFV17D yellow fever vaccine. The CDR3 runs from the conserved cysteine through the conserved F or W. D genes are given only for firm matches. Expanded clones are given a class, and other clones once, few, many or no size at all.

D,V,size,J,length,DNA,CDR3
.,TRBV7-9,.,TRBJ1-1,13,TGTGCCAGCAGAGGGGGGAGGAGTACTGAAGCTTTCTTT,CASRGGRSTEAFF
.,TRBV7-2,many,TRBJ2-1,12,TGTGCCAGCAGTCCCGGCGGAAATGAGCAGTTCTTC,CASSPGGNEQFF
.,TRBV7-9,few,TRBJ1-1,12,TGTGCCAGCCGTCCGGTGGACACTGAAGCTTTCTTT,CASRPVDTEAFF
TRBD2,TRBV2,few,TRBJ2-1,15,TGTGCCAGCAACGTACTAGCGGGGGGGCCGAATGAGCAGTTCTTC,CASNVLAGGPNEQFF
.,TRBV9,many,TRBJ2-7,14,TGTGCCAGCAGCGAGGGGGGCTTCTCCTACGAGCAGTACTTC,CASSEGGFSYEQYF
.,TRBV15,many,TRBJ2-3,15,TGTGCCACCAGCAGCCTGACAACCCCAACAGATACGCAGTATTTT,CATSSLTTPTDTQYF
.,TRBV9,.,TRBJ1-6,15,TGTGCCAGCAGCGTAGCCGCAGCCTATAATTCACCCCTCCACTTT,CASSVAAAYNSPLHF
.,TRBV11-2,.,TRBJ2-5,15,TGTGCCAGCAGCTTAGATGGACGTCGAGGGGAGACCCAGTACTTC,CASSLDGRRGETQYF
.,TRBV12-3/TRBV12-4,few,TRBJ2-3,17,TGTGCCAGCAGTCCCCGTGGTGTGAGGGTAGTAACAGATACGCAGTATTTT,CASSPRGVRVVTDTQYF
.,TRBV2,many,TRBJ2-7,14,TGTGCCAGCAGTTTAATCAACTCCCCCTACGAGCAGTACTTC,CASSLINSPYEQYF
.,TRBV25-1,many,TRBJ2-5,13,TGTGCCAGCAGTGACTGGGATCAAGAGACCCAGTACTTC,CASSDWDQETQYF
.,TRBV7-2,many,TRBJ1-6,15,TGTGCCAGCAGCTTAAGATGGCAAGGATTGTGGCCCCTCCACTTT,CASSLRWQGLWPLHF
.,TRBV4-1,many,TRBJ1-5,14,TGCGCCAGCAGCCATCCTATTAATGGTCAGCCCCAGCATTTT,CASSHPINGQPQHF
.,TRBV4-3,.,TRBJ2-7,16,TGCGCCAGCAGCCAAGATTGGACAGCCAGCTCCTACGAGCAGTACTTC,CASSQDWTASSYEQYF
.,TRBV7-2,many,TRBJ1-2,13,TGTGCCAGCAGCTTAGGAGCGTATTATGGCTACACCTTC,CASSLGAYYGYTF
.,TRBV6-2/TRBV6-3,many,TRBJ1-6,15,TGTGCCAGCAGGATGTTACCAGGGCATAATTCACCCCTCCACTTT,CASRMLPGHNSPLHF
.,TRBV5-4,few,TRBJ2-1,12,TGTGCCAGCCAGTCGAGGGTCGATGAGCAGTTCTTC,CASQSRVDEQFF
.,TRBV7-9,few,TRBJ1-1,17,TGTGCCAGCAGCTCTTCTGGGGACCCCACATGGGACACTGAAGCTTTCTTT,CASSSSGDPTWDTEAFF
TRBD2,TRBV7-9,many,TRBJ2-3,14,TGTGCCAGCACTCGGCGGGGGTACCCAGATACGCAGTATTTT,CASTRRGYPDTQYF
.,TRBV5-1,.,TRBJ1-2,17,TGCGCCAGCAGGAGCCGGACCTCAACCCAAGCGGACTATGGCTACACCTTC,CASRSRTSTQADYGYTF
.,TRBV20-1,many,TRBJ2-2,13,TGCAGTGCAGCCCCGGGGAACACCGGGGAGCTGTTTTTT,CSAAPGNTGELFF
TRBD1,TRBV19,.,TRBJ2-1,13,TGTGCCAGTAGTGGGACAGCCTACAATGAGCAGTTCTTC,CASSGTAYNEQFF
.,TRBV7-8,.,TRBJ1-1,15,TGTGCCAGCAGCGCCAAGTTACCGAGTTACACTGAAGCTTTCTTT,CASSAKLPSYTEAFF
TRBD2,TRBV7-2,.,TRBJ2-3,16,TGTGCCAGCAGCTTAGGACTCGGGGGGGCGGGGAATACGCAGTATTTT,CASSLGLGGAGNTQYF
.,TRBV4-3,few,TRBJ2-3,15,TGCGCCAGCAGTCACGACAGCCCTAGCACAGATACGCAGTATTTT,CASSHDSPSTDTQYF
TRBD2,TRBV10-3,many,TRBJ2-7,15,TGTGCCATCAGTGTGCCTAGCGGGGCCTCCTACGAGCAGTACTTC,CAISVPSGASYEQYF
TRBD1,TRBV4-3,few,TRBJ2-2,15,TGCGCCAGCAGCCAAGGCAGGGGGCTTACCGGGGAGCTGTTTTTT,CASSQGRGLTGELFF
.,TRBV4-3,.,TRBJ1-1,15,TGCGCCAGCAGCCAAGATATCTCTAAGGACACTGAAGCTTTCTTT,CASSQDISKDTEAFF
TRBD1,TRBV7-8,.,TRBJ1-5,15,TGTGCCAGCAGCCGCACAGGGGAGGGCAATCAGCCCCAGCATTTT,CASSRTGEGNQPQHF
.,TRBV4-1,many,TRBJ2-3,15,TGCGCCAGCAGCCGGGGGGAGGTTAGCGGAGATACGCAGTATTTT,CASSRGEVSGDTQYF
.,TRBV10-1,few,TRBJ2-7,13,TGCGCCAGCAGCCCAGTCTTAACCTACGAGCAGTACTTC,CASSPVLTYEQYF
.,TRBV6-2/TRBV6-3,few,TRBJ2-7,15,TGTGCCAGCAGTTACGGGGGCCCGCTAAGCTACGAGCAGTACTTC,CASSYGGPLSYEQYF
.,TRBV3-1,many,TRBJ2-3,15,TGTGCCAGCAGCCAAGGATCAGGGGTCACAGATACGCAGTATTTT,CASSQGSGVTDTQYF
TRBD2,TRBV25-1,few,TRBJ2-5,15,TGTGCCAGCAGTGACTCCAGCGGGGGGGAAGAGACCCAGTACTTC,CASSDSSGGEETQYF
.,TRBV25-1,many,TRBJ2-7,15,TGTGCCAGCAGTCACACGGAACTCAGCTCCTACGAGCAGTACTTC,CASSHTELSSYEQYF
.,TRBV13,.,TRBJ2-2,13,TGTGCCAGCAGCGTTGGAGGTGGCGGGGAGCTGTTTTTT,CASSVGGGGELFF
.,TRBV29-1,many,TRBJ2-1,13,TGCAGCGTTGAAGTAGGGACCTACAATGAGCAGTTCTTC,CSVEVGTYNEQFF
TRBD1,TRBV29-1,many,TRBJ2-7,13,TGCAGCGTACTGACAGGGTCTTCCTACGAGCAGTACTTC,CSVLTGSSYEQYF
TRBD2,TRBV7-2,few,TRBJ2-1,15,TGTGCCAGCAGAGTACTAGCGGGGGGATTCAATGAGCAGTTCTTC,CASRVLAGGFNEQFF
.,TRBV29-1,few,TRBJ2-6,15,TGCAGCGTGGCCCCGGGCGGGTCTGGGGCCAACGTCCTGACTTTC,CSVAPGGSGANVLTF
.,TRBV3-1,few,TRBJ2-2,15,TGTGCCAGCAGCCAAGAGATGGGGAACACCGGGGAGCTGTTTTTT,CASSQEMGNTGELFF
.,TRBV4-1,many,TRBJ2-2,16,TGCGCCAGCAGCCAAGTCGAAGTAGACCACACCGGGGAGCTGTTTTTT,CASSQVEVDHTGELFF
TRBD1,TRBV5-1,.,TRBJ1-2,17,TGCGCCAGCACCCGCGGGGCACCCGGGACAGGGAACTATGGCTACACCTTC,CASTRGAPGTGNYGYTF
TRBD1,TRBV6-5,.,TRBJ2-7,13,TGTGCCAGCAGTTTGGGACAGGGCCCCGAGCAGTACTTC,CASSLGQGPEQYF
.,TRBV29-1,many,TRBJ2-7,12,TGCAGCGGCTCAACAGAAAACTACGAGCAGTACTTC,CSGSTENYEQYF
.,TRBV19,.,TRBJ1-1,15,TGTGCCAGTACCTCCTCTAGGGTAGAGAACACTGAAGCTTTCTTT,CASTSSRVENTEAFF
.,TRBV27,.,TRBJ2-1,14,TGTGCCAGCAGTTTCGTAATCGGAGACCCTGAGCAGTTCTTC,CASSFVIGDPEQFF
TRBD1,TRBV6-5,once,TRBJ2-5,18,TGTGCCAGCAGTTACGCGGGACAGGGGAATTTGTTTGAAGAGACCCAGTACTTC,CASSYAGQGNLFEETQYF
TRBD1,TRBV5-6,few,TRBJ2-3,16,TGTGCCAGCAGCTACCCTACAGGGGGCGTCACAGATACGCAGTATTTT,CASSYPTGGVTDTQYF
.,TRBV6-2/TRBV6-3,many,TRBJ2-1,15,TGTGCCAGCAGTTACTCAGGGGGAGCCTACAATGAGCAGTTCTTC,CASSYSGGAYNEQFF
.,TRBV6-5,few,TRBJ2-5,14,TGTGCCAGCAGACCCGGACAGATCCAAGAGACCCAGTACTTC,CASRPGQIQETQYF
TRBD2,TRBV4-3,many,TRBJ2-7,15,TGCGCCAGCAGCCCAGGGGCTAGCGGGTCCTACGAGCAGTACTTC,CASSPGASGSYEQYF
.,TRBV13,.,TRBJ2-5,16,TGTGCCAGCAGCCTGGGCCAGGGGGGGACTCAAGAGACCCAGTACTTC,CASSLGQGGTQETQYF